This T cell receptor (beta chain) appears in the sequencing data of a study of PD-1 blockade in classical Hodgkin lymphoma. Study-level results: Factors driving the repertoire differences, possibly disease activity or prior therapy, remain undefined.

The method was immunoSEQ multiplex PCR; TCRdb's version includes in-frame clones alone and lacks a portion of them. This repertoire shows about 21,000 clones, more than 60% found once; its top ten account for approximately 6%. Every single patient, without exception, relapsed after autologous stem cell transplantation, and brentuximab vedotin exposure varied. Trimming stripped 3 bases from V and 6 bases from J, with 21 bases between. The CDR3 sequence is 17 residues long. Germline V gives CDR1 MDHEN, CDR2 SYDVKM. This clone turned up a few times. What it recognizes is unknown. The sequence was collected from a human donor with classical Hodgkin lymphoma. The sample in question was peripheral blood mononuclear cells (PBMCs), obtained at baseline. The chain is built from TRBV28 and TRBJ1-5, with a tentative D call TRBD1 (6 bases). This CDR3 reads CASSFIQGLQPGQPQHF. DNA of the CDR3: TGTGCCAGCAGTTTCATACAGGGCCTCCAACCGGGTCAGCCCCAGCATTTT.